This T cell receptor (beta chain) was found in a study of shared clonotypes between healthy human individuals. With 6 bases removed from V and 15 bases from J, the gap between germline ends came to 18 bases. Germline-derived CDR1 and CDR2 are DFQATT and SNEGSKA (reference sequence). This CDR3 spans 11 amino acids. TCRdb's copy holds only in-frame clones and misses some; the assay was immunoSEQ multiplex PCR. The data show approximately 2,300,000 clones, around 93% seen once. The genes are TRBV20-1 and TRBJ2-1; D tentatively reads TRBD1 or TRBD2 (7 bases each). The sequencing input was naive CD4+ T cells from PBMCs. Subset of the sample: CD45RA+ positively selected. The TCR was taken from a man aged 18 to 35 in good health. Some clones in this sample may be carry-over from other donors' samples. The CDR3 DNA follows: TGCAGTGCCCAGCCGAGGGAGGGGGCGTTCTTC. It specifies CSAQPREGAFF.